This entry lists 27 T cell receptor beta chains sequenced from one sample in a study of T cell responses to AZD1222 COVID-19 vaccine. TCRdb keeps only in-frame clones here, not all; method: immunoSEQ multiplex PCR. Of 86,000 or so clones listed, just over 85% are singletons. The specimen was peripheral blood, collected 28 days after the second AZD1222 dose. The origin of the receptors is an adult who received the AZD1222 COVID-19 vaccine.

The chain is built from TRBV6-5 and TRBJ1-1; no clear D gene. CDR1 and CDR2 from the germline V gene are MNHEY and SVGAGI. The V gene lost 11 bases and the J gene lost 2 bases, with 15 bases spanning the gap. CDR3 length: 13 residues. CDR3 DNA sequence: TGTGCCGAAGGGCAGACGAGCAACACTGAAGCTTTCTTT. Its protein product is CAEGQTSNTEAFF.

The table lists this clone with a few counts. This CDR3 is CASSQGAGEGYQPQHF. CDR3 in DNA: TGCGCCAGCAGCCAAGGGGCAGGGGAGGGATATCAGCCCCAGCATTTT. The rearrangement joins TRBV4-3 to TRBJ1-5; D might be TRBD1 (6 bases). Trimming took 1 base from V and 5 from J, leaving 15 bases between them. This CDR3 is 16 amino acids long. CDR1 LGHNA and CDR2 YSLEER come from the germline V gene.

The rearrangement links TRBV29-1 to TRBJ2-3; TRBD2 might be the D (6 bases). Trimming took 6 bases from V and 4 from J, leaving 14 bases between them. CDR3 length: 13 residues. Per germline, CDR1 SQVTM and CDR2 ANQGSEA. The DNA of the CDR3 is TGCAGCGTCCCCGGGCGGAGGGCAGATACGCAGTATTTT. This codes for CSVPGRRADTQYF.

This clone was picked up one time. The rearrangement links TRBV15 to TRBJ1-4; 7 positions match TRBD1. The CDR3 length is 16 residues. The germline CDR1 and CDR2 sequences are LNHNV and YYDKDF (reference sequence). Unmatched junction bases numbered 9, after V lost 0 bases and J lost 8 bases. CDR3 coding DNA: TGTGCCACCAGCAGAGACAGACAGGGCCAAGGCGAAAAACTGTTTTTT. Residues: CATSRDRQGQGEKLFF.

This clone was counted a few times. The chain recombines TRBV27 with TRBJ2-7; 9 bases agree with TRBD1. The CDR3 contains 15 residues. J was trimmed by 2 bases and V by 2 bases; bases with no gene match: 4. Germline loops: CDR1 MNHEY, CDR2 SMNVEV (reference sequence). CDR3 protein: CASSLGTGWAYEQYF. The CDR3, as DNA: TGTGCCAGCAGTTTAGGGACAGGGTGGGCCTACGAGCAGTACTTC.

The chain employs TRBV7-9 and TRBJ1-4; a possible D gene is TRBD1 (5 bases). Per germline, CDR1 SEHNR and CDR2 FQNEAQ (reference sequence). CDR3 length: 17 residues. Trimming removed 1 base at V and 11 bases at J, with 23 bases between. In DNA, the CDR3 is TGTGCCAGCAGCTTAGGGGGCCCTCAGCGTGAAGGTGGGAAACTGTTTTTT. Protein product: CASSLGGPQREGGKLFF. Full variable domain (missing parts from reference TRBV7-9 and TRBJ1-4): DTGVSQNPRHKITKRGQNVTFRCDPISEHNRLYWYRQTLGQGPEFLTYFQNEAQLEKSRLLSDRFSAERPKGSFSTLEIQRTEQGDSAMYLCASSLGGPQREGGKLFFGSGTQLSVL.

CDR3 DNA: TGTGCCAGCGGGGCAAGTCGGGGAGCCTACGAGCAGTACTTC. Residues: CASGASRGAYEQYF. The chain combines TRBV27 with TRBJ2-7, with D possibly called TRBD1 or TRBD2 (5 bases each). Germline V gives CDR1 MNHEY, CDR2 SMNVEV (reference sequence). V was shortened by 8 bases and J by 2 bases, with 16 bases between the two germline ends. The CDR3 loop spans 14 amino acids.

In DNA, the CDR3 is TGCGCCAGCAGCCCACGACAGGGGGCAGGGACCGGGGAGCTGTTTTTT. It translates to CASSPRQGAGTGELFF. The chain is built from TRBV5-1 and TRBJ2-2; 10 bases are a match to TRBD1. There are 16 residues in the CDR3. CDR1 is SGHRS and CDR2 is YFSETQ in the germline V gene. The J segment lost 5 bases and the V segment lost 4 bases, leaving 8 bases of the junction unmatched.

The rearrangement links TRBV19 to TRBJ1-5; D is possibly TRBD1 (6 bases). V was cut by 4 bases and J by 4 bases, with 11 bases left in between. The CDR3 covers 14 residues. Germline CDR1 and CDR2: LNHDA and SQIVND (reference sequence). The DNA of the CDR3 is TGTGCCAGTAGTAGGGACACCCAGAATCAGCCCCAGCATTTT. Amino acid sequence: CASSRDTQNQPQHF.

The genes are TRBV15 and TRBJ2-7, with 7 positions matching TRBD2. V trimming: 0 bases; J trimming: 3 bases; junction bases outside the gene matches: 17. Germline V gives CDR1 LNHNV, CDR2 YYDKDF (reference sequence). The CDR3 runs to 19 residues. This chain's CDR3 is CATSRDNPSGTINFYEQYF. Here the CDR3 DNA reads TGTGCCACCAGCAGAGATAACCCTAGCGGCACGATTAACTTCTACGAGCAGTACTTC.

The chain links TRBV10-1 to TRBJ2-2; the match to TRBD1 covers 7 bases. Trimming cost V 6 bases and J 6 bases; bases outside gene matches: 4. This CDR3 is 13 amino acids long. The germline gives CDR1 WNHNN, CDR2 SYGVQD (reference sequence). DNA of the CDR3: TGCGCCAGCAGCGGGACAGCCCCCGGGGAGCTGTTTTTT. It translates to CASSGTAPGELFF.

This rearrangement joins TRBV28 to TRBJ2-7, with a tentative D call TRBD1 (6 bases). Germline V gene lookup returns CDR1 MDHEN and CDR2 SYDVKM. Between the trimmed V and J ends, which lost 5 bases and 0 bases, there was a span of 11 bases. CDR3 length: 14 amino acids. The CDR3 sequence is CASSEGHSSYEQYF. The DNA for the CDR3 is TGTGCCAGCAGTGAGGGACACTCCTCCTACGAGCAGTACTTC.

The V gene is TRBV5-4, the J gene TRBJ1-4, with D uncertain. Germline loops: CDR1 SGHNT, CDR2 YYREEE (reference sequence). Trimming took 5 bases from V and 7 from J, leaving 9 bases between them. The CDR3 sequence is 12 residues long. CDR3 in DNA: TGTGCCAGCAGTGGGGAATCTGAAAAACTGTTTTTT. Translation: CASSGESEKLFF. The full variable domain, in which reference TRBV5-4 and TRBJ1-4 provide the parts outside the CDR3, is ETGVTQSPTHLIKTRGQQVTLRCSSQSGHNTVSWYQQALGQGPQFIFQYYREEENGRGNFPPRFSGLQFPNYSSELNVNALELDDSALYLCASSGESEKLFFGSGTQLSVL.

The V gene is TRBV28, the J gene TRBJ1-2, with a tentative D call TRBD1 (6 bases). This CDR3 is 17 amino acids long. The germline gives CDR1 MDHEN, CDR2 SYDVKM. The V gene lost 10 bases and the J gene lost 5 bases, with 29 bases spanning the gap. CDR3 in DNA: TGTGCCATCCATGGCGCGGGAGGAAGGCCAGGGGCTTATGGCTACACCTTC. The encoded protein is CAIHGAGGRPGAYGYTF.

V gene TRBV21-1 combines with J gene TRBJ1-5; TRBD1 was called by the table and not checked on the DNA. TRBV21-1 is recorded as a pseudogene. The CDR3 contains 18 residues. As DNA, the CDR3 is TGTGCCAGCAGCAAAGTCCGGGACAGGGAAAAAGGGGATCAGCCCCAGCATTTT. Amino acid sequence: CASSKVRDREKGDQPQHF.

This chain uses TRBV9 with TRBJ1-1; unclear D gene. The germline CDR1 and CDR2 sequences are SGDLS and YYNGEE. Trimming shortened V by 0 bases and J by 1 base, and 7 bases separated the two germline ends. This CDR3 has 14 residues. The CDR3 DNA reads TGTGCCAGCAGCGTAGAACAGAGGAACACTGAAGCTTTCTTT. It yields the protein CASSVEQRNTEAFF.

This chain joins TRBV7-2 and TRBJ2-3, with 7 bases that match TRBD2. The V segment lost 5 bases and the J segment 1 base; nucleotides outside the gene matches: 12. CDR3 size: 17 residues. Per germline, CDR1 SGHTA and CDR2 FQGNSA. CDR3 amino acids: CASSLTSGNPGTDTQYF. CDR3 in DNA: TGTGCCAGCAGCCTCACCAGCGGGAACCCCGGCACAGATACGCAGTATTTT. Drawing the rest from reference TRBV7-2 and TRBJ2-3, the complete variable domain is GAGVSQSPSNKVTEKGKDVELRCDPISGHTALYWYRQSLGQGLEFLIYFQGNSAPDKSGLPSDRFSAERTGGSVSTLTIQRTQQEDSAVYLCASSLTSGNPGTDTQYFGPGTRLTVL.

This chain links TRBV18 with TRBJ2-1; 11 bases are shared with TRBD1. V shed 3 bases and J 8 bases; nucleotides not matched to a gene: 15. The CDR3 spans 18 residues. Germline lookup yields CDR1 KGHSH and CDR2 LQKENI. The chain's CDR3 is CASSPGGGTGGSLDEQFF. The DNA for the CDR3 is TGTGCCAGCTCACCTGGCGGGGGGACAGGGGGAAGTTTGGATGAGCAGTTCTTC.

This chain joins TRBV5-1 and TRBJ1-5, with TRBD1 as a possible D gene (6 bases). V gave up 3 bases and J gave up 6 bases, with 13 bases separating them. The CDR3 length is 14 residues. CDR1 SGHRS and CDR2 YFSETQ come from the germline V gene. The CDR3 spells CASSSTGSPQPQHF. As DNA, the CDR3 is TGCGCCAGCAGCTCTACAGGGTCCCCTCAGCCCCAGCATTTT.

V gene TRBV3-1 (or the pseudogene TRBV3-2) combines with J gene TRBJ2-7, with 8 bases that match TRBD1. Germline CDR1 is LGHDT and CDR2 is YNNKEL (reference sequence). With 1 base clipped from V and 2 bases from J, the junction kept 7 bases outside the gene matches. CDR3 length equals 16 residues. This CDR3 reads CASSQASGQGPYEQYF. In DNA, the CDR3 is TGTGCCAGCAGCCAAGCCTCCGGACAGGGACCCTACGAGCAGTACTTC.

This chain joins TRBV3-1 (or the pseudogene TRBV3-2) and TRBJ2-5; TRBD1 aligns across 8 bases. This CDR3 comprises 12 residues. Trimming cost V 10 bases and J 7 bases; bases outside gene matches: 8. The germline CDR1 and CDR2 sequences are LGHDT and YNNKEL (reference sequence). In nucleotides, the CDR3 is TGTGCCACCGGGACAGGCACTGGGACCCAGTACTTC. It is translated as CATGTGTGTQYF.

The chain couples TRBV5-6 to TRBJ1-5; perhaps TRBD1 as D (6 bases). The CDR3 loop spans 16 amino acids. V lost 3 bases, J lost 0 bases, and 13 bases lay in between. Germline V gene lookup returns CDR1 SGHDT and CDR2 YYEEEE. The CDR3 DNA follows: TGTGCCAGCAGCTCAGGGGCGTTCTATAGCAATCAGCCCCAGCATTTT. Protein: CASSSGAFYSNQPQHF.

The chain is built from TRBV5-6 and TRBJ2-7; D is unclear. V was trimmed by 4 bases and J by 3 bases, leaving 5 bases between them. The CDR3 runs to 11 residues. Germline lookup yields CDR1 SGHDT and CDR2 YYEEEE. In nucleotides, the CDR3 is TGTGCCAGCAGCCTCAACTACGAGCAGTACTTC. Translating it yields CASSLNYEQYF.

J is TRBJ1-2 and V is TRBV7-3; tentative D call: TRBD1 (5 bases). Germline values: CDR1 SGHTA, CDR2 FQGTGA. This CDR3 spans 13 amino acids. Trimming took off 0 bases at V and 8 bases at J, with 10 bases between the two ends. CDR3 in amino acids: CASSLTSAGGYTF. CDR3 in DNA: TGTGCCAGCAGCTTAACGTCCGCAGGGGGCTACACCTTC.

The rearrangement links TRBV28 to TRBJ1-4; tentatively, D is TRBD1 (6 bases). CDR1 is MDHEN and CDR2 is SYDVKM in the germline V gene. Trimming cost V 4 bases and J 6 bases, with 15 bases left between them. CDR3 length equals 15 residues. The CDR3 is CASSSPGGPHEKLFF. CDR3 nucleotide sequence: TGTGCCAGCAGTTCCCCCGGGGGCCCTCATGAAAAACTGTTTTTT.

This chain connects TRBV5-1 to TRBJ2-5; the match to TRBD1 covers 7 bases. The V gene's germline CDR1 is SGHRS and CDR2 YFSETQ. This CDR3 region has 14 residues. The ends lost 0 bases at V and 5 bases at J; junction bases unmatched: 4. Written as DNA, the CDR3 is TGCGCCAGCAGCTTGGCCGACAGGGCGGAGACCCAGTACTTC. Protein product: CASSLADRAETQYF.

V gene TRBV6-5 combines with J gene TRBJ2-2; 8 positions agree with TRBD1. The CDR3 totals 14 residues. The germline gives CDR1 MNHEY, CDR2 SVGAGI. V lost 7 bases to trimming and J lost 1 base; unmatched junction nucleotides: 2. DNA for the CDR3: TGTGCCAGCATAGGGACAGGGAACACCGGGGAGCTGTTTTTT. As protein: CASIGTGNTGELFF.